This T cell receptor (beta chain) was identified in a study of CD8 T cells in Susac syndrome. The CDR3 spans 16 residues. Germline V lookup: CDR1 SGDLS, CDR2 YYNGEE. V trimming: 0 bases; J trimming: 4 bases; junction bases outside the gene matches: 6. Definite or probable Susac syndrome was diagnosed using recently defined diagnostic criteria. Bulk CD8+ and CD4+ cells came from magnetic negative isolation; CD8+ TEMRA by FACS. An input of about 0.45 to 1 ug of RNA was subjected to reverse transcription using random hexamers. By means of immunoSEQ multiplex PCR, TCR beta CDR3 spanning 54 Vbeta and 13 Jbeta underwent amplification. TCRdb analysed the immunoSEQ multiplex PCR reads with MiXCR anew, one entry per CDR3 protein. The sample lists under 150,000 distinct CDR3 sequences; approximately 95% were seen once.

Material for sequencing was CD4+ T cells from PBMCs. The chain joins TRBV9 to TRBJ2-5, with TRBD2 matching over 10 bases. The source is a human donor with Susac syndrome. As DNA, the CDR3 is TGTGCCAGCAGCGTAGGTCCTAGCGGGAGCGGAGAGACCCAGTACTTC. Residues: CASSVGPSGSGETQYF.